The present entry profiles one T cell receptor (beta chain) with its context. Sequencing was performed with immunoSEQ multiplex PCR; in TCRdb, only in-frame clones are kept and a portion is missing. The table has approximately 82,000 clones, more than 90% seen once. The CDR3 sequence is 13 residues long. V was cut by 2 bases and J by 7 bases, with 11 bases left in between. Germline lookup yields CDR1 GTSNPN and CDR2 SVGIG (reference sequence). The record originates from a study of OX40 agonist ivuxolimab in advanced cancers. For the study at large: The dose-escalation cohort was approximately 84% male, with a mean age of 60 years, ranging roughly 20 to 90.

The TCR comes from an adult with an advanced solid tumor such as melanoma, head and neck, liver or kidney cancer. The chain carries TRBV30 and TRBJ2-2; D call uncertain. Material: CD4+ or CD8+ T cells sorted from blood, obtained in a trial of the OX40 agonist ivuxolimab. The CDR3 bases are TGTGCCTGGAGTAGGGATTTGAGCGGGGAGCTGTTTTTT. This codes for CAWSRDLSGELFF.